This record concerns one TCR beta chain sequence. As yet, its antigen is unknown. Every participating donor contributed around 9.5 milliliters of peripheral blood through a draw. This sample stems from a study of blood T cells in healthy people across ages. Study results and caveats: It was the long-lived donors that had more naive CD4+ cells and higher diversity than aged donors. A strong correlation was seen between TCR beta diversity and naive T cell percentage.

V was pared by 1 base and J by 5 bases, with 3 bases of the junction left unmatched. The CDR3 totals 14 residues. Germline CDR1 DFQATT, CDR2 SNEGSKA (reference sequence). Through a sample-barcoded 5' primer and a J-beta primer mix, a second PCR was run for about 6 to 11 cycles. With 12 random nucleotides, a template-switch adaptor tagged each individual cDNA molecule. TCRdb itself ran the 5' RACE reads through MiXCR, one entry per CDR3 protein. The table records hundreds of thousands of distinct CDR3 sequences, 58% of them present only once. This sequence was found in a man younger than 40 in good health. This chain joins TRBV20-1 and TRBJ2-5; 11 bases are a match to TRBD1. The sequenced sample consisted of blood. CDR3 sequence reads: CSARAGDRGETQYF. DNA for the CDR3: TGCAGTGCTAGAGCGGGGGACAGGGGGGAGACCCAGTACTTC.